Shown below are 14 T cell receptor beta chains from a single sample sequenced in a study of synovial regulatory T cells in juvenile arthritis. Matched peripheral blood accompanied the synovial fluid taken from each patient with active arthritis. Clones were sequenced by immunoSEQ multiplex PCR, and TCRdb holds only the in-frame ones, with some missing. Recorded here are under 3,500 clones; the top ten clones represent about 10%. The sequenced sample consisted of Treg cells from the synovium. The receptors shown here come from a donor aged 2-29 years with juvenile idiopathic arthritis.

CDR3 region: CASSETGAINEQFF. This chain uses TRBV11-2 with TRBJ2-1. This CDR3 is 14 amino acids long. The record lacks a DNA sequence. Germline assignment: CDR1 SGHAT and CDR2 FQNNGV.

The CDR3 loop is CASSDGLPYEQYF. The V call is TRBV19, the J call TRBJ2-7. Germline CDR1 and CDR2: LNHDA and SQIVND (reference sequence). The CDR3 runs 13 residues. DNA was not recorded.

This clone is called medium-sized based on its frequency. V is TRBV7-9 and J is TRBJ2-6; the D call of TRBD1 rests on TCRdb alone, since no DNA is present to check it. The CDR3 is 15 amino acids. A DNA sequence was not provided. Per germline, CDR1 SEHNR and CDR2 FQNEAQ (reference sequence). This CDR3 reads CASSSRTGSANVLTF.

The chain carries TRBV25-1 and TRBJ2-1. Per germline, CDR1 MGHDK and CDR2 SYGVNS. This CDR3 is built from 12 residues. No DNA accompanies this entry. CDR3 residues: CASSLRRREQFF.

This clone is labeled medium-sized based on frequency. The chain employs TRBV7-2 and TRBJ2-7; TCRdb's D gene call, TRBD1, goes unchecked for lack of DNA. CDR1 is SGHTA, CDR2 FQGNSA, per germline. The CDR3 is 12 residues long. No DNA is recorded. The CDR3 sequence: CASSQDRDEQYF.

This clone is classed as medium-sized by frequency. This CDR3 is CASSYRELGNQPQHF. The chain couples TRBV6-5 to TRBJ1-5. In germline, CDR1 is MNHEY, CDR2 SVGAGI. CDR3 length: 15 amino acids. The DNA is not on file.

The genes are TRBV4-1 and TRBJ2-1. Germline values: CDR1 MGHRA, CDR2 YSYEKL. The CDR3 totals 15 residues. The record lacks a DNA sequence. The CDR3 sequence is CASSQDRGGYNEQFF.

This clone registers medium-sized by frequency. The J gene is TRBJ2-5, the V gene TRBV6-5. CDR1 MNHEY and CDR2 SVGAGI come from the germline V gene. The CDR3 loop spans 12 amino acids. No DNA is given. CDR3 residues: CASSRTWETQYF.

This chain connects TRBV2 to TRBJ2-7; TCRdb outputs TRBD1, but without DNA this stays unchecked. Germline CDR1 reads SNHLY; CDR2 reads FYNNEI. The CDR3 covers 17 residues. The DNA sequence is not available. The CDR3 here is CASSVPFHSRYSYEQYF.

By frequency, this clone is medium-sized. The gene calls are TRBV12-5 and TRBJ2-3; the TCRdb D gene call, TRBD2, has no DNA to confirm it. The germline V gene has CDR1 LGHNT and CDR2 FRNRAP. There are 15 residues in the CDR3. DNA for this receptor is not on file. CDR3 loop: CASAIGAGGTDTQYF.

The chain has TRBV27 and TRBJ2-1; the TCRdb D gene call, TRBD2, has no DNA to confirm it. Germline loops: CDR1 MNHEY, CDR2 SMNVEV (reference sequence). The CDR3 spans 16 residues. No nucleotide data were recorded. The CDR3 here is CASSLFSRTAYNEQFF.

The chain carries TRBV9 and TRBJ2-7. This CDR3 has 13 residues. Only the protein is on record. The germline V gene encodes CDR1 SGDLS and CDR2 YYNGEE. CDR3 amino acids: CASSVGLFYEQYF.

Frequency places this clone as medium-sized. CDR3 amino acids: CASSLWDTEAFF. This chain uses TRBV6-1 with TRBJ1-1. This CDR3 spans 12 amino acids. No coding sequence is recorded. Germline V gene lookup returns CDR1 MNHNS and CDR2 SASEGT.

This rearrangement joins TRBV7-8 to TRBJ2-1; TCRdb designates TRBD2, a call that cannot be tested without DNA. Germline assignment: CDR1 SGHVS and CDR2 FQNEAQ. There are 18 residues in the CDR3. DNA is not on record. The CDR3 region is CASSPRTSGSRSYNEQFF.